This T cell receptor beta chain comes out of a study of blood T cell repertoires in COVID-19. The CDR3 is 14 amino acids. CDR1 and CDR2 (germline): GTSNPN, SVGIG (reference sequence). V lost 0 bases and J 3 bases, leaving 11 bases between the germline ends. Here immunoSEQ multiplex PCR was the method, and the copy in TCRdb shows in-frame clones only, minus some. The sample gives a few hundred thousand clones, more than 70% of which show up once; roughly 6.5% is in the top ten. The V and J genes are TRBV30 and TRBJ2-5; a weak D match, TRBD2 (5 bases). The sample was peripheral blood. This sequence was found in a man aged 18 to 29 who had recovered from COVID-19. The CDR3: CAWSVWEPEETQYF. Written as DNA, the CDR3 is TGTGCCTGGAGTGTTTGGGAGCCTGAAGAGACCCAGTACTTC.